The rows below give T cell receptor beta chains drawn from one sample of a study of response to subunit inactivated influenza vaccine. TCRdb passed the RT-PCR reads through MiXCR, listing each CDR3 protein once. The sample includes 490,000 or so distinct CDR3 sequences, less than 8% of them seen just once. The specimen was PBMCs from blood, collected around 25 months after vaccination. These receptors originate from a man between 50 and 69 years old who received an inactivated influenza vaccine. The CDR3 runs from the conserved cysteine through the conserved F or W. D genes are given only for firm matches. The size field is filled for only some rows; it gives once, few, many or a size class.

j_call: TRBJ2-5; clone_size: many; v_call: TRBV5-1; d_call: -; cdr3_nt: TGCGCCAGCAGCACTGGGACACGGACTCAAGAGACCCAGTACTTC; cdr3_aa: CASSTGTRTQETQYF
j_call: TRBJ2-3; clone_size: few; v_call: TRBV12-3/TRBV12-4; d_call: -; cdr3_nt: TGTGCCAGCAGTTTGAGTCGCAAGGATACGCAGTATTTT; cdr3_aa: CASSLSRKDTQYF
j_call: TRBJ2-7; clone_size: few; v_call: TRBV12-3/TRBV12-4; d_call: TRBD2; cdr3_nt: TGTGCCAGCAGTTTAAGGGTAGCGGGAGGCTACGAGCAGTACTTC; cdr3_aa: CASSLRVAGGYEQYF
j_call: TRBJ2-7; clone_size: -; v_call: TRBV4-3; d_call: -; cdr3_nt: TGCGCCAGCAGCCAAGATTTCGACTCTCCCTCCTACGAGCAGTACTTC; cdr3_aa: CASSQDFDSPSYEQYF
j_call: TRBJ2-1; clone_size: many; v_call: TRBV27; d_call: TRBD2; cdr3_nt: TGTGCCAGCAGTTTATCAAGGGGACTAGAATACAATGAGCAGTTCTTC; cdr3_aa: CASSLSRGLEYNEQFF
j_call: TRBJ2-7; clone_size: -; v_call: TRBV20-1; d_call: TRBD1; cdr3_nt: TGCAGTGCTCTACAGGGGGGATCCTACGAGCAGTACTTC; cdr3_aa: CSALQGGSYEQYF
j_call: TRBJ2-1; clone_size: few; v_call: TRBV12-3/TRBV12-4; d_call: -; cdr3_nt: TGTGCCAGCAGTTACCGGGACTGGAGACCTCGGGCCTACAATGAGCAGTTCTTC; cdr3_aa: CASSYRDWRPRAYNEQFF
j_call: TRBJ1-6; clone_size: few; v_call: TRBV7-8; d_call: -; cdr3_nt: TGTGCCAGCAGCGATCGGGCAGGAGGCGGTTCACCCCTCCACTTT; cdr3_aa: CASSDRAGGGSPLHF
j_call: TRBJ2-5; clone_size: few; v_call: TRBV7-2; d_call: -; cdr3_nt: TGTGCCAGCAGCTCGGCGAGGGAGACCCAGTACTTC; cdr3_aa: CASSSARETQYF
j_call: TRBJ1-5; clone_size: -; v_call: TRBV28; d_call: -; cdr3_nt: TGTGCCAGCAGTTTAAGAATGTATTCTAGCAATCAGCCCCAGCATTTT; cdr3_aa: CASSLRMYSSNQPQHF
j_call: TRBJ2-7; clone_size: few; v_call: TRBV6-2/TRBV6-3; d_call: -; cdr3_nt: TGTGCCAGCAGTTACGGACGCTTCTCCTACGAGCAGTACTTC; cdr3_aa: CASSYGRFSYEQYF
j_call: TRBJ1-5; clone_size: many; v_call: TRBV4-1; d_call: -; cdr3_nt: TGCGCCAGCAGTCGGACCCTAAATCAGCCCCAGCATTTT; cdr3_aa: CASSRTLNQPQHF
j_call: TRBJ2-5; clone_size: -; v_call: TRBV4-3; d_call: -; cdr3_nt: TGCGCCAGCAGCCAAGGGAGGACCCAGTACTTC; cdr3_aa: CASSQGRTQYF
j_call: TRBJ1-2; clone_size: -; v_call: TRBV7-9; d_call: -; cdr3_nt: TGTGCCAGCAGCCCCGAGACAGGCTATGGCTACACCTTC; cdr3_aa: CASSPETGYGYTF
j_call: TRBJ1-4; clone_size: many; v_call: TRBV4-1; d_call: TRBD1; cdr3_nt: TGCGCCAGCAGCCAGGGGACAGGGGGATATGTAACTAATGAAAAACTGTTTTTT; cdr3_aa: CASSQGTGGYVTNEKLFF
j_call: TRBJ1-2; clone_size: -; v_call: TRBV25-1; d_call: -; cdr3_nt: TGTGCCAGCAGTGACCCAGGGGCTTATGGCTACACCTTC; cdr3_aa: CASSDPGAYGYTF